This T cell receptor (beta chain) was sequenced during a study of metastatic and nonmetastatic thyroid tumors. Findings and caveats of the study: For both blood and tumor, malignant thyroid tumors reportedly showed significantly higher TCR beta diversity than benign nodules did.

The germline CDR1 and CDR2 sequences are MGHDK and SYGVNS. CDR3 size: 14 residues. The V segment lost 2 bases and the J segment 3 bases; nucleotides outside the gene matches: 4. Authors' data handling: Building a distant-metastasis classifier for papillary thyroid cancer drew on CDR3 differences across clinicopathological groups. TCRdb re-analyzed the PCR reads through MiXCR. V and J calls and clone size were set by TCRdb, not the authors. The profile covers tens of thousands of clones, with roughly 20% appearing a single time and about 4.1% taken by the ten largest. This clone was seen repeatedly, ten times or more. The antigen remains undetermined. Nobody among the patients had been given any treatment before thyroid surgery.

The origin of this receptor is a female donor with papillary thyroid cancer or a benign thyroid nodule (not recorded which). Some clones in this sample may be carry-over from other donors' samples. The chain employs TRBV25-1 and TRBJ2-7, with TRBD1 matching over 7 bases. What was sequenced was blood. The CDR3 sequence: CASSESRDSYEQYF. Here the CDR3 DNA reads TGTGCCAGCAGTGAAAGTCGGGACAGCTACGAGCAGTACTTC.